The 5 T cell receptor beta chains presented below share a single source sample, sequenced in a study of blood T cell repertoires in COVID-19. Produced via immunoSEQ multiplex PCR; TCRdb's table is partial and in-frame only. The data show hundreds of thousands of clones, 85% to 90% seen once. The sequencing sample was made of PBMCs or T cells enriched from blood (not recorded which). Receptors originate from a man in his forties who had recovered from COVID-19.

The chain joins TRBV7-8 to TRBJ1-4; 10 bases are shared with TRBD1. Germline V gene sequence: CDR1 SGHVS, CDR2 FQNEAQ. After removal of 5 bases from V and 6 bases from J, the junction contained 6 bases not matched to a gene. The CDR3 consists of 15 residues. The CDR3 bases are TGTGCCAGCAGCAGAGCCGGGACAGGGGATGAAAAACTGTTTTTT. This sequence encodes CASSRAGTGDEKLFF.

This clone has more than one count but fewer than ten. V gene TRBV19 combines with J gene TRBJ1-1; tentatively, D is TRBD1 (6 bases). Germline CDR1 is LNHDA and CDR2 is SQIVND (reference sequence). Deletions cut 5 bases from V and 5 bases from J, with 18 bases between. CDR3 length equals 15 residues. The CDR3 protein is CASSWSSTGWTEAFF. The CDR3 region has the DNA TGTGCCAGTAGTTGGTCTTCGACAGGATGGACTGAAGCTTTCTTT.

The genes are TRBV10-3 and TRBJ1-5, with D perhaps TRBD1 (6 bases). This CDR3 contains 13 residues. Trimming stripped 9 bases from V and 3 bases from J, with 12 bases between. Germline V gene lookup returns CDR1 ENHRY and CDR2 SYGVKD. The CDR3 spells CAIQRQDNQPQHF. The CDR3, as DNA: TGTGCCATTCAGAGACAGGACAATCAGCCCCAGCATTTT.

The V call is TRBV5-4, the J call TRBJ1-1; no clear D. V lost 0 bases and J 1 base, leaving 13 bases between the germline ends. Per germline, CDR1 SGHNT and CDR2 YYREEE (reference sequence). This CDR3 has 16 amino acids. The CDR3 here is CASSLDSLIRNTEAFF. CDR3 DNA: TGTGCCAGCAGCTTGGACAGCCTCATAAGGAACACTGAAGCTTTCTTT.

The gene calls are TRBV6-2 or TRBV6-3 and TRBJ2-5; D is possibly TRBD2 (6 bases). CDR1 is MNHEY, CDR2 SVGEGT, per germline. Trimming shortened V by 5 bases and J by 0 bases, and 13 bases separated the two germline ends. This CDR3 contains 15 residues. CDR3 residues: CASSKSGYYQETQYF. The CDR3 DNA sequence: TGTGCCAGCAGTAAGAGCGGGTATTACCAAGAGACCCAGTACTTC.